Each of the 10 T cell receptor beta chains below was sequenced from the same sample in a study of spatial heterogeneity in lung cancer. TCRdb reprocessed the 5' RACE reads via MiXCR and lists one record per CDR3 protein. The sample yields about 50,000 distinct CDR3 sequences, 6% to 8.5% seen once. Time point specified: blood at routine non-recurrence follow-up after resection. Without sorting, whole RNA was sequenced from tumor, nontumor lung or frozen PBMC. Sequenced material: PBMCs, taken at follow-up. The receptors were gathered from a female donor with early-stage non-small cell lung cancer.

This clonotype was seen repeatedly, ten times or more. The V gene is TRBV24-1, the J gene TRBJ2-5, with D tentatively TRBD1 (6 bases). Germline V lookup: CDR1 KGHDR, CDR2 SFDVKD. The V gene lost 5 bases and the J gene lost 1 base, with 16 bases spanning the gap. The CDR3 length is 16 residues. CDR3 region: CATSGPGHGLQETQYF. CDR3 nucleotides: TGTGCCACCAGTGGGCCGGGACACGGACTCCAAGAGACCCAGTACTTC.

This clonotype was observed many times. The chain combines TRBV29-1 with TRBJ2-1; 10 bases match TRBD1. CDR3 size: 17 residues. J lost 3 bases, V lost 1 base, and 9 bases had no gene match. In germline, CDR1 is SQVTM, CDR2 ANQGSEA. CDR3 sequence (DNA): TGCAGCGTTGAAGGCGGGACAGGGGTGTCCTACTACAATGAGCAGTTCTTC. Protein: CSVEGGTGVSYYNEQFF.

This clonotype has ten or more counts. The J gene is TRBJ1-4, the V gene TRBV4-1; the D is unclear. V lost 2 bases and J lost 8, with 18 bases in between. CDR1 is MGHRA, CDR2 YSYEKL, per germline. CDR3 size: 16 residues. The CDR3 coding sequence is TGCGCCAGCAGCCAATCACCGGCGGGATCTGGGGAAAAACTGTTTTTT. Residues: CASSQSPAGSGEKLFF.

This clonotype was picked up many times. This chain connects TRBV6-1 to TRBJ2-5, with TRBD2 as a possible D gene (6 bases). Per the germline V gene, CDR1 is MNHNS and CDR2 is SASEGT. Deletions cut 5 bases from V and 3 bases from J, with 10 bases between. The CDR3 consists of 13 residues. The chain's CDR3 is CASSFLAEETQYF. CDR3 bases: TGTGCCAGCAGTTTCTTAGCGGAAGAGACCCAGTACTTC.

This clonotype was counted only a few times. The chain is built from TRBV11-2 and TRBJ1-1; D is perhaps TRBD1 (5 bases). The CDR3 loop spans 15 amino acids. Germline CDR1 and CDR2: SGHAT and FQNNGV. V was pared by 4 bases and J by 6 bases, with 18 bases between. CDR3 loop: CASSSLRGTTAEAFF. CDR3 coding DNA: TGTGCCAGCAGCTCCTTAAGGGGTACTACTGCTGAAGCTTTCTTT.

In this sample, this clonotype turned up many times. The chain links TRBV29-1 to TRBJ2-6; tentatively, D is TRBD1 (7 bases). This CDR3 comprises 16 residues. The ends were cut back, 6 bases at V and 1 base at J, with 16 bases in the middle. Germline loops: CDR1 SQVTM, CDR2 ANQGSEA. CDR3 nucleotides: TGCAGCGTAGGTTGGCAGGGGGGATCTGGGGCCAACGTCCTGACTTTC. The encoded protein is CSVGWQGGSGANVLTF.

This clonotype appeared a few times. The chain recombines TRBV18 with TRBJ2-7; the D is unclear. V gave up 2 bases and J gave up 1 base, with 3 bases separating them. Germline values: CDR1 KGHSH, CDR2 LQKENI. The CDR3 length is 12 residues. In nucleotides, the CDR3 is TGTGCCAGCTCACCAGAATCCTACGAGCAGTACTTC. Translation gives CASSPESYEQYF.

This clonotype was picked up many times. V gene TRBV12-3 or TRBV12-4 combines with J gene TRBJ1-5; a weak D match, TRBD1 (6 bases). Trimming removed 7 bases at V and 1 base at J, with 20 bases between. The CDR3 is 17 residues long. CDR3 DNA: TGTGCCAGCATAGGTGGGTCAGGGGACGAAAGCAATCAGCCCCAGCATTTT. Translated: CASIGGSGDESNQPQHF.

This chain joins TRBV11-2 and TRBJ1-2; TRBD1 is a possible D gene (6 bases). The CDR3 consists of 13 residues. V lost 5 bases and J 10 bases, leaving 17 bases between the germline ends. Germline V lookup: CDR1 SGHAT, CDR2 FQNNGV. The CDR3 spells CASSLIQQGDYTF. The CDR3, as DNA: TGTGCCAGCAGCCTGATTCAACAGGGAGACTACACCTTC.

This clonotype was observed many times. The gene calls are TRBV20-1 and TRBJ2-7; 8 bases fit TRBD1. Germline CDR1 is DFQATT and CDR2 is SNEGSKA (reference sequence). V shed 6 bases and J 4 bases; nucleotides not matched to a gene: 11. This CDR3 has 14 amino acids. CDR3 sequence: CSAGGQEPPYEQYF. In nucleotides, the CDR3 is TGCAGTGCCGGGGGACAGGAACCCCCATACGAGCAGTACTTC.